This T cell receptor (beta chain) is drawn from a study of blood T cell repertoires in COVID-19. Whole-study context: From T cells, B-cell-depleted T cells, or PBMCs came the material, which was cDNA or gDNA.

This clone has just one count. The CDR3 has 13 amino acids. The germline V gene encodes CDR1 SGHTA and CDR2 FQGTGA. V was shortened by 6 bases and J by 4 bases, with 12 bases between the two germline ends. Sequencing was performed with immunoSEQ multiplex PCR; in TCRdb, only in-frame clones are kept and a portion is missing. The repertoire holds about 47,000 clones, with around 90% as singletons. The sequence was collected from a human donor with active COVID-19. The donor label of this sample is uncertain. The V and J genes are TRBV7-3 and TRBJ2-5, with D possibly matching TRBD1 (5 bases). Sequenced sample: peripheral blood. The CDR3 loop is CASRRTGRETQYF. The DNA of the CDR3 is TGTGCCAGCAGGCGAACAGGACGAGAGACCCAGTACTTC.